Sequencing of this TCR beta chain was carried out in a study of blood T cell repertoires in COVID-19. For the study at large: From the United States, Italy and Spain came samples of acute and convalescent COVID-19. Nucleic acid was either cDNA or gDNA, and it came from T cells, B-cell-depleted T cells, or PBMCs.

With 9 bases removed from V and 2 bases from J, the gap between germline ends came to 16 bases. The CDR3 contains 14 residues. Germline V CDR1 and CDR2: SEHNR, FQNEAQ (reference sequence). In the original analysis: Reference gene primer amplification in the assay estimated nucleated cell counts. The repertoire was sequenced with immunoSEQ multiplex PCR; TCRdb's copy has only in-frame clones and lacks some. The V and J calls and the clone size are those of that table, but D and trimming were determined from the DNA. The sample consists of 150,000 to 200,000 clones, more than 85% of them appearing once.

The chain links TRBV7-9 to TRBJ1-1; no reliable D call. Sequencing was performed on peripheral blood. This sequence originates from a man between 18 and 35 years old with acute or convalescent COVID-19. The CDR3 here is CASVPPGVNTEAFF. DNA for the CDR3: TGTGCCAGTGTACCCCCCGGGGTAAACACTGAAGCTTTCTTT. The whole variable domain, remainder taken from reference TRBV7-9 and TRBJ1-1, is DTGVSQNPRHKITKRGQNVTFRCDPISEHNRLYWYRQTLGQGPEFLTYFQNEAQLEKSRLLSDRFSAERPKGSFSTLEIQRTEQGDSAMYLCASVPPGVNTEAFFGQGTRLTVV.